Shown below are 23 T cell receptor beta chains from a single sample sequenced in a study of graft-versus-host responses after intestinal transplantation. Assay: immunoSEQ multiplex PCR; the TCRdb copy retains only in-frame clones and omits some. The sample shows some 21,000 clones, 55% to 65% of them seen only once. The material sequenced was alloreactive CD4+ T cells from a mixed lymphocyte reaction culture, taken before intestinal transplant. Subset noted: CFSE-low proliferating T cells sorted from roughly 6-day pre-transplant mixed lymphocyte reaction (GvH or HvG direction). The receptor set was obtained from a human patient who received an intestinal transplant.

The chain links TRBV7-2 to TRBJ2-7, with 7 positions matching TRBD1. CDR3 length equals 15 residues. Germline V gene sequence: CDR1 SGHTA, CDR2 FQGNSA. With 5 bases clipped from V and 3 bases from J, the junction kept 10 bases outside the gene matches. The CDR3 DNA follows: TGTGCCAGCAGCCGAGACGGACAGGACGGCTACGAGCAGTACTTC. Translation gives CASSRDGQDGYEQYF. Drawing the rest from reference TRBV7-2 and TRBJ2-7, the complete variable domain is GAGVSQSPSNKVTEKGKDVELRCDPISGHTALYWYRQSLGQGLEFLIYFQGNSAPDKSGLPSDRFSAERTGGSVSTLTIQRTQQEDSAVYLCASSRDGQDGYEQYFGPGTRLTVT.

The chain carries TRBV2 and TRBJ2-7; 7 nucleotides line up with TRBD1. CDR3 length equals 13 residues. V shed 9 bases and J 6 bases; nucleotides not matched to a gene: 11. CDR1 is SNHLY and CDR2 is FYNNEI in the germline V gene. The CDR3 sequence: CASARQGLGEQYF. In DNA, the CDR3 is TGTGCCAGTGCCCGACAGGGCTTGGGCGAGCAGTACTTC.

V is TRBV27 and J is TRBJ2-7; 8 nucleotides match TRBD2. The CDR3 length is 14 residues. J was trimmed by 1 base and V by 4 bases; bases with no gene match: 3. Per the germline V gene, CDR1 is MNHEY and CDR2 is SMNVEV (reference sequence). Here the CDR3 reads CASSYGGGSYEQYF. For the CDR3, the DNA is TGTGCCAGCAGTTATGGCGGGGGGTCCTACGAGCAGTACTTC.

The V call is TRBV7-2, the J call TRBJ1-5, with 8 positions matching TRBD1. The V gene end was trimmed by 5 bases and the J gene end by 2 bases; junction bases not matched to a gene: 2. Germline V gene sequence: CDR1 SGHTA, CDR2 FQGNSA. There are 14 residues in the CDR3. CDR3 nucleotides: TGTGCCAGCAGCCAGGACAGGGGCAATCAGCCCCAGCATTTT. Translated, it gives CASSQDRGNQPQHF.

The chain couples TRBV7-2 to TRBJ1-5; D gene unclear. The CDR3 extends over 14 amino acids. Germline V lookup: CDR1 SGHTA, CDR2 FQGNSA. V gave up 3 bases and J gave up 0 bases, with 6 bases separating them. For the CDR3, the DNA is TGTGCCAGCAGCTTCAGGTATAGCAATCAGCCCCAGCATTTT. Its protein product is CASSFRYSNQPQHF.

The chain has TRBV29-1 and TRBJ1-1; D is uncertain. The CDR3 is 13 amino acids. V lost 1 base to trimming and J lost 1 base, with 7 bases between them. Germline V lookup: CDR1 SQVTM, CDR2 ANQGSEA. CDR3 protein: CSVEGLKNTEAFF. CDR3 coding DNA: TGCAGCGTTGAAGGGCTGAAGAACACTGAAGCTTTCTTT.

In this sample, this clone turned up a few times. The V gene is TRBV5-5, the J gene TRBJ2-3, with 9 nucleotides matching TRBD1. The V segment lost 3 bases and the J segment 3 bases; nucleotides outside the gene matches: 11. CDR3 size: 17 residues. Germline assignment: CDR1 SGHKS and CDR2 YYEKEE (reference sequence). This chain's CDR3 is CASSWRSGQGSTDTQYF. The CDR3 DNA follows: TGTGCCAGCAGCTGGAGGAGTGGACAGGGGTCTACAGATACGCAGTATTTT.

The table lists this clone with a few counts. CDR3 loop: CASSFRGSGNTIYF. The CDR3 DNA sequence: TGTGCCAGCAGTTTTCGGGGCTCTGGAAACACCATATATTTT. This rearrangement joins TRBV28 to TRBJ1-3; D remains unclear. V was trimmed by 3 bases and J by 0 bases, leaving 6 bases between them. CDR1 and CDR2 from the germline V gene are MDHEN and SYDVKM. The CDR3 contains 14 residues.

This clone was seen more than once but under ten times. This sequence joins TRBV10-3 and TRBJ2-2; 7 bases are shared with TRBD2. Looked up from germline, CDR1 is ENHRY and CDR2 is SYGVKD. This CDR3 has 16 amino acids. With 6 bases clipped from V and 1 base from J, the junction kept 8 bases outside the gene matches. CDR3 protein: CAIRGGTQWNTGELFF. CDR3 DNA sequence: TGTGCCATCAGGGGAGGGACTCAATGGAACACCGGGGAGCTGTTTTTT.

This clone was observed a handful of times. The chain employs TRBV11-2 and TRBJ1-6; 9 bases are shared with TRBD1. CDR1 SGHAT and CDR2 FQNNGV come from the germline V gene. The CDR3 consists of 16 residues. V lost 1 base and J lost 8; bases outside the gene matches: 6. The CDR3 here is CASSLGTGVRHSPLHF. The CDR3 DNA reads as TGTGCCAGCAGCTTAGGGACAGGGGTTCGGCATTCACCCCTCCACTTT. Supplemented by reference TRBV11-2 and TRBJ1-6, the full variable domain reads EAGVAQSPRYKIIEKRQSVAFWCNPISGHATLYWYQQILGQGPKLLIQFQNNGVVDDSQLPKDRFSAERLKGVDSTLKIQPAKLEDSAVYLCASSLGTGVRHSPLHFGNGTRLTVT.

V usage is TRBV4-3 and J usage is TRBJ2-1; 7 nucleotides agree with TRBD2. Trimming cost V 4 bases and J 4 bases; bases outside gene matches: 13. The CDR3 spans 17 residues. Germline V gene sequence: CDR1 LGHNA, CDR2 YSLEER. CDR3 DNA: TGCGCCAGCAGCCCTTCGGGAGGCCTAGCGGAATACAATGAGCAGTTCTTC. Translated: CASSPSGGLAEYNEQFF.

The CDR3 loop is CASSLAGAQETQYF. The CDR3 bases are TGTGCCAGCAGCTTAGCGGGGGCCCAAGAGACCCAGTACTTC. The chain uses TRBV7-2 and TRBJ2-5; the D gene is possibly TRBD1 (6 bases). Per the germline V gene, CDR1 is SGHTA and CDR2 is FQGNSA. CDR3 length: 14 amino acids. V shed 0 bases and J shed 1 base, with 6 bases lying between them. Full variable domain (outside the CDR3, taken from reference TRBV7-2 and TRBJ2-5): GAGVSQSPSNKVTEKGKDVELRCDPISGHTALYWYRQSLGQGLEFLIYFQGNSAPDKSGLPSDRFSAERTGGSVSTLTIQRTQQEDSAVYLCASSLAGAQETQYFGPGTRLLVL.

The CDR3 coding sequence is TGTGCCAGCGTCTACCAAGAGACCCAGTACTTC. As protein: CASVYQETQYF. V and J are TRBV2 and TRBJ2-5; no firm D call. V lost 8 bases, J lost 0 bases, and 4 bases lay in between. The CDR3 is made up of 11 amino acids. Looked up from germline, CDR1 is SNHLY and CDR2 is FYNNEI.

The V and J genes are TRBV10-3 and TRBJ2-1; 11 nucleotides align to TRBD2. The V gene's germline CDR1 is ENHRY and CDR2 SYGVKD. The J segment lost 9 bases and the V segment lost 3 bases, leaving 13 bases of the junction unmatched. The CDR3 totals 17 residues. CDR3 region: CAISDGSGRASGVEQFF. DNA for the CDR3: TGTGCCATCAGTGATGGTAGCGGGAGGGCCTCAGGAGTTGAGCAGTTCTTC.

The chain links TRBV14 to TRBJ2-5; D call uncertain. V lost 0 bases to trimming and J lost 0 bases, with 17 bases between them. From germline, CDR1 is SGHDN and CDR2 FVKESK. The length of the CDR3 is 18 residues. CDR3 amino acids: CASSQDRRRIGYQETQYF. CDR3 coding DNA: TGTGCCAGCAGCCAAGATCGTCGCAGGATAGGATACCAAGAGACCCAGTACTTC.

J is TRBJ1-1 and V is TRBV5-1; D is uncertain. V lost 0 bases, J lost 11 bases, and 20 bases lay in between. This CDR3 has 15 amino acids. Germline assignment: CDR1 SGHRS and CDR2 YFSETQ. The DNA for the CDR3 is TGCGCCAGCAGCTTGGCGGCGGGCCTGCCCGTCGAGGCTTTCTTT. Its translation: CASSLAAGLPVEAFF.

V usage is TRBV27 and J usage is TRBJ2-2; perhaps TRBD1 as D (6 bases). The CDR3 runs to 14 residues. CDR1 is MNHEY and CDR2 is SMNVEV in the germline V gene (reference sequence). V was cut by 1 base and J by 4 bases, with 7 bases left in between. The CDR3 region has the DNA TGTGCCAGCAGTTTATGGGGGCGCACCGGGGAGCTGTTTTTT. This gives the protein CASSLWGRTGELFF.

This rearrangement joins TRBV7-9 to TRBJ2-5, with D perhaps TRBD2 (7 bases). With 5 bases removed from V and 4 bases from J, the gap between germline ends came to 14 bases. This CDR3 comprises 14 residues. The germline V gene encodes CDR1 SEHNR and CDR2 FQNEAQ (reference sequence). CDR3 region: CASSRLGGPETQYF. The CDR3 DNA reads TGTGCCAGCAGCCGGTTGGGGGGGCCAGAGACCCAGTACTTC. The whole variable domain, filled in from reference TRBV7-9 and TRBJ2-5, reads DTGVSQNPRHKITKRGQNVTFRCDPISEHNRLYWYRQTLGQGPEFLTYFQNEAQLEKSRLLSDRFSAERPKGSFSTLEIQRTEQGDSAMYLCASSRLGGPETQYFGPGTRLLVL.

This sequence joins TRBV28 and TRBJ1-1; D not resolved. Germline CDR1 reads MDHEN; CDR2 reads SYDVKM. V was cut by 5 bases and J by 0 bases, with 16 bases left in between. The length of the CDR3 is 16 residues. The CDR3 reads CASSTQVSRMNTEAFF. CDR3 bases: TGTGCCAGCAGTACCCAGGTGTCCAGGATGAACACTGAAGCTTTCTTT.

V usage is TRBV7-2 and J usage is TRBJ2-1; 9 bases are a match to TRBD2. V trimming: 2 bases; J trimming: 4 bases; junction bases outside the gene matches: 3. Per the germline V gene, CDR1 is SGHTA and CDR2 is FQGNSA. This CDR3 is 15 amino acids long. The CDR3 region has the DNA TGTGCCAGCAGCTTATGGCTAGCGGGATACAATGAGCAGTTCTTC. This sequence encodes CASSLWLAGYNEQFF. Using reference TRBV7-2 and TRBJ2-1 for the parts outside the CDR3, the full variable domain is GAGVSQSPSNKVTEKGKDVELRCDPISGHTALYWYRQSLGQGLEFLIYFQGNSAPDKSGLPSDRFSAERTGGSVSTLTIQRTQQEDSAVYLCASSLWLAGYNEQFFGPGTRLTVL.

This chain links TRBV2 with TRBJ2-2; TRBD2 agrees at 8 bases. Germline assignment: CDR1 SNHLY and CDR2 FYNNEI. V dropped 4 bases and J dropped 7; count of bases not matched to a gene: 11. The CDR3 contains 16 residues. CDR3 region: CASSVSSGRMGGELFF. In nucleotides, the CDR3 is TGTGCCAGCAGTGTTTCCAGCGGGAGAATGGGCGGGGAGCTGTTTTTT.

The CDR3 region has the DNA TGTGCCAGCATCAACGCAGGATCTGGGAACTATGGCTACACCTTC. Its protein product is CASINAGSGNYGYTF. The chain joins TRBV28 to TRBJ1-2; D gene uncertain. Germline V gene data show CDR1 as MDHEN and CDR2 as SYDVKM. The V end was cut by 7 bases, the J end by 2 bases, with 17 bases between. The CDR3 is 15 amino acids.

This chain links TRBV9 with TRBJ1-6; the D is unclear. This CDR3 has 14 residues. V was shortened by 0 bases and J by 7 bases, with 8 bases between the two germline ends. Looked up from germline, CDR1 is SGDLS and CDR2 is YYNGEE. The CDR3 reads CASSVGLVNSPLHF. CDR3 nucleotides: TGTGCCAGCAGCGTAGGCCTAGTAAATTCACCCCTCCACTTT. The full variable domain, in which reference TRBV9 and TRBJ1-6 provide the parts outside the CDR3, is DSGVTQTPKHLITATGQRVTLRCSPRSGDLSVYWYQQSLDQGLQFLIQYYNGEERAKGNILERFSAQQFPDLHSELNLSSLELGDSALYFCASSVGLVNSPLHFGNGTRLTVT.